A selection of T cell receptor beta chains follows, all from one sample in a study of CD8 T cell repertoires and HIV-1 epitope variants. Data came from immunoSEQ multiplex PCR; TCRdb stores just in-frame clones and leaves some out. Of approximately 90,000 clones listed, roughly 77% are singletons. The sequenced sample consisted of uncultured baseline CD8+ T cells from peripheral blood mononuclear cells (PBMCs). These receptors came from a male donor with HIV. Both conserved end residues are part of each CDR3. Fields, in order: V gene, clone size, D gene, J gene, CDR3 DNA, CDR3 protein. D genes are given only for firm matches. The size field is filled for only some rows; it gives once, few, many or a size class.

TRBV15	.	TRBD2	TRBJ2-1	TGTGCCACCAGCACCATCCGGGGACTAGCGTATGTGTGGGAGCAGTTCTTC	CATSTIRGLAYVWEQFF
TRBV25-1	.	.	TRBJ2-2	TGTGCCAGCAGTGAATACACCGGGGAGCTGTTTTTT	CASSEYTGELFF
TRBV2	.	TRBD1	TRBJ2-7	TGTGCCAGCAGTGCCCGGACAGGGAGCTCCTACGAGCAGTACTTC	CASSARTGSSYEQYF
TRBV30	.	.	TRBJ2-3	TGTGCCTGGACCTTAGGGGTCTCCTCAGGCGGGGATACGCAGTATTTT	CAWTLGVSSGGDTQYF
TRBV28	.	.	TRBJ2-1	TGTGCCAGCACTCCAGGGGGGGCCGCCTACAATGAGCAGTTCTTC	CASTPGGAAYNEQFF
TRBV7-2	.	.	TRBJ1-4	TGTGCCAGCAGCCTGCAGGACAGCTTTAATGAAAAACTGTTTTTT	CASSLQDSFNEKLFF
TRBV11-2	.	TRBD1	TRBJ2-7	TGTGCCAGCAGTCAAATCATAGGACAGGGCTCGGTGCAGTACTTC	CASSQIIGQGSVQYF
TRBV6-1	.	TRBD1	TRBJ1-1	TGTGCCAGCCAAGGGGGCCCAGAAGCTTTCTTT	CASQGGPEAFF
TRBV7-2	.	TRBD1	TRBJ2-2	TGTGCCAGCAGCCGACGGACAGGGGGCGATACGACCGGGGAGCTGTTTTTT	CASSRRTGGDTTGELFF
TRBV5-1	.	.	TRBJ1-3	TGCGCCAGCAGCAGGGACGGGGGACTCTCTGGAAACACCATATATTTT	CASSRDGGLSGNTIYF
TRBV6-4	.	.	TRBJ1-1	TGTGCCAGCAGTGACACCGGCCGGAGGGCTGAAGCTTTCTTT	CASSDTGRRAEAFF
TRBV6-5	.	.	TRBJ1-3	TGTGCCAGCAGACAGACCGGGGACTCTGGAAACACCATATATTTT	CASRQTGDSGNTIYF
TRBV9	once	TRBD2	TRBJ2-3	TGTGCCAGCAGCTTAGGGGCGGGGGGGCTCACAGATACGCAGTATTTT	CASSLGAGGLTDTQYF
TRBV28	.	TRBD2	TRBJ2-1	TGTGCCAGCAGTATCGGGCCTAGACTAGCGGGTAACAATGAGCAGTTCTTC	CASSIGPRLAGNNEQFF
TRBV5-1	.	.	TRBJ1-3	TGCGCCAGCAGCTTGGTAGGGGCTGGAAACACCATATATTTT	CASSLVGAGNTIYF
TRBV7-2	few	.	TRBJ2-3	TGTGCCAGCAGCTTAGGGTCAGGGGGGGGTACGCAGTATTTT	CASSLGSGGGTQYF
TRBV9	.	.	TRBJ2-7	TGTGCCAGCAGCGTAGGGGCAGGGGGGGCCTACGAGCAGTACTTC	CASSVGAGGAYEQYF
TRBV18	few	TRBD2	TRBJ2-3	TGTGCCAGCTCACCCTCCTCACTAGCGGGGGGGCCGAATACGCAGTATTTT	CASSPSSLAGGPNTQYF
TRBV2	.	.	TRBJ1-4	TGTGCCAGCACTCTGATTGGGGAGTCTACTGAAAAACTGTTTTTT	CASTLIGESTEKLFF
TRBV29-1	.	TRBD2	TRBJ2-3	TGCAGCGTTGGCGGGACTAGCGGCCAGCTAGGAGATACGCAGTATTTT	CSVGGTSGQLGDTQYF
TRBV7-9	.	.	TRBJ2-2	TGTGCCAGCAGCTTAGAGTCGGGCGGGGAGCTGTTTTTT	CASSLESGGELFF
TRBV6-5	few	.	TRBJ2-4	TGTGCCAGCAGTTACGGTCCATCAGGCGGCAAAAACATTCAGTACTTC	CASSYGPSGGKNIQYF
TRBV18	many	TRBD1	TRBJ1-3	TGTGCCAGCTCACAGGACAGGGCTGGAAACACCATATATTTT	CASSQDRAGNTIYF
TRBV7-2	.	.	TRBJ1-2	TGTGCCAGCAGCTTAGTCCAGGGCGAGCCTAACTATGGCTACACCTTC	CASSLVQGEPNYGYTF
TRBV6-5	.	TRBD1	TRBJ1-1	TGTGCCAGCAGTTACTCGACAGGGAGGGACACTGAAGCTTTCTTT	CASSYSTGRDTEAFF
TRBV5-1	.	.	TRBJ1-2	TGCGCCAGCAGCTTAGTAATTCGGGTTGACAGCCTCAGTGCTAACTATGGCTACACCTTC	CASSLVIRVDSLSANYGYTF
TRBV29-1	once	.	TRBJ2-3	TGCAGCGGAGAGAGGAGTAGCACAGATACGCAGTATTTT	CSGERSSTDTQYF
TRBV30	.	TRBD1	TRBJ1-2	TGTGCCTGGAGTGCTTTAGGACAGGTCAACTATGGCTACACCTTC	CAWSALGQVNYGYTF
TRBV4-2	.	.	TRBJ2-2	TGTGCCAGCAGCCCGGGGGCACTAGCGTACACCGGGGAGCTGTTTTTT	CASSPGALAYTGELFF
TRBV6-1	.	TRBD1	TRBJ2-7	TGTGCCAGCAGTGAAATCCGGGACAGGGGAACCTACGAGCAGTACTTC	CASSEIRDRGTYEQYF
TRBV7-2	.	.	TRBJ1-5	TGTGCCAGCAGCCGGACAGTTAATAGCAATCAGCCCCAGCATTTT	CASSRTVNSNQPQHF
TRBV4-1	.	TRBD2	TRBJ2-5	TGCGCCAGCAGCCGACTAGCGGGCACCCAAGAGACCCAGTACTTC	CASSRLAGTQETQYF
TRBV7-3	.	.	TRBJ1-6	TGTGCCAGCAGCTTAAACGGAGATTCACCCCTCCACTTT	CASSLNGDSPLHF
TRBV6-4	once	.	TRBJ2-3	TGTGCCAGCAGTGACTCGGGACTCTCGGCAGATACGCAGTATTTT	CASSDSGLSADTQYF